The TCR beta chain under discussion was sequenced for a study of blood T cell repertoires in COVID-19. The overall study: PBMCs, B-cell-depleted T cells, or T cells provided the cDNA or gDNA that made up the material.

Individuals aged roughly 18 to 100 years were recruited from 20 to 25 US areas. Authors' data handling: By means of reference gene primer amplification, nucleated cell counts were estimated. The method was immunoSEQ multiplex PCR; TCRdb's version includes in-frame clones alone and lacks a portion of them. That table supplies the V and J calls and clone size; D and trimming were determined from the DNA. The sample includes fewer than 250,000 clones, 70% to 90% of them seen just once. The CDR3 runs to 14 residues. The V segment lost 8 bases and the J segment 0 bases; nucleotides outside the gene matches: 2. Germline CDR1 MDHEN, CDR2 SYDVKM.

Material for sequencing was PBMCs or T cells enriched from blood (not recorded which). The sequence was collected from a woman aged 40 to 50 with acute COVID-19. The rearrangement links TRBV28 to TRBJ1-4, with 8 bases lining up with TRBD1. The CDR3 coding sequence is TGTGCCAGCGGACAGGGTGCAACTAATGAAAAACTGTTTTTT. Translating gives CASGQGATNEKLFF. The full variable domain, its missing parts supplied by reference TRBV28 and TRBJ1-4, is DVKVTQSSRYLVKRTGEKVFLECVQDMDHENMFWYRQDPGLGLRLIYFSYDVKMKEKGDIPEGYSVSREKKERFSLILESASTNQTSMYLCASGQGATNEKLFFGSGTQLSVL.